Described below is a single TCR beta chain sequence and its context. This record belongs to a study of cytomegalovirus exposure and HLA in healthy donors. The study ran its PCR with 60 Vbeta and 13 Jbeta primers. The data were produced by immunoSEQ multiplex PCR, yet TCRdb's version contains in-frame clones alone and is incomplete. The data contain 150,000 to 200,000 clones, over 65% of them singletons. CDR1 is MDHEN, CDR2 SYDVKM, per germline. V lost 1 base and J 9 bases, leaving 4 bases between the germline ends. This CDR3 has 12 amino acids. This TCR was recovered from a woman aged 55-75 years in good health and CMV-seropositive. The source material was PBMCs. The chain links TRBV28 to TRBJ1-6; D remains unclear. CDR3 loop: CASSLSGSPLHF. For the CDR3, the DNA is TGTGCCAGCAGTTTATCGGGTTCACCCCTCCACTTT. Filled out from reference TRBV28 and TRBJ1-6, the complete variable domain reads DVKVTQSSRYLVKRTGEKVFLECVQDMDHENMFWYRQDPGLGLRLIYFSYDVKMKEKGDIPEGYSVSREKKERFSLILESASTNQTSMYLCASSLSGSPLHFGNGTRLTVT.